The 22 T cell receptor beta chains below were found in one sample sequenced in a study of cytotoxic CD8 clonotypes in ibrutinib-treated CLL. Here immunoSEQ multiplex PCR was the method, and the copy in TCRdb shows in-frame clones only, minus some. Of about 63,000 clones listed, roughly 70% are singletons. The material sequenced was PBMCs, taken after 12 months of ibrutinib treatment. Receptors were obtained from a human donor with chronic lymphocytic leukemia.

This clone was detected only a few times. This sequence joins TRBV30 and TRBJ2-7; 7 bases fit TRBD1. The J segment lost 2 bases and the V segment lost 0 bases, leaving 10 bases of the junction unmatched. Germline V gene data show CDR1 as GTSNPN and CDR2 as SVGIG (reference sequence). The CDR3 runs 16 residues. CDR3 in amino acids: CAWSVRGQKWAYEQYF. The CDR3 DNA reads TGTGCCTGGAGTGTAAGGGGACAGAAATGGGCCTACGAGCAGTACTTC.

The V and J genes are TRBV10-3 and TRBJ2-2, with TRBD1 as a possible D gene (5 bases). This CDR3 is 15 amino acids long. Germline CDR1 and CDR2: ENHRY and SYGVKD. Trimming pared 3 bases from V and 2 bases from J, leaving 10 bases between. The CDR3 spells CAISDRTSNTGELFF. Here the CDR3 DNA reads TGTGCCATCAGTGATAGGACAAGCAACACCGGGGAGCTGTTTTTT.

The genes are TRBV5-4 and TRBJ1-1; possibly TRBD1 for D (5 bases). CDR1 and CDR2 (germline): SGHNT, YYREEE (reference sequence). The CDR3 contains 13 residues. Trimming cost V 1 base and J 3 bases, with 7 bases left between them. CDR3 bases: TGTGCCAGCAGCTTGCCCAGGGACACTGAAGCTTTCTTT. Translating it yields CASSLPRDTEAFF. The full variable domain, completed using reference TRBV5-4 and TRBJ1-1, is ETGVTQSPTHLIKTRGQQVTLRCSSQSGHNTVSWYQQALGQGPQFIFQYYREEENGRGNFPPRFSGLQFPNYSSELNVNALELDDSALYLCASSLPRDTEAFFGQGTRLTVV.

This clone was seen only a few times. The CDR3 DNA reads as TGTGCCTGGAGCGCAGGGTGGATGAACACTGAAGCTTTCTTT. It translates to CAWSAGWMNTEAFF. The V gene is TRBV30, the J gene TRBJ1-1; D might be TRBD1 (5 bases). CDR1 GTSNPN and CDR2 SVGIG come from the germline V gene (reference sequence). V lost 3 bases and J lost 0, with 11 bases in between. The CDR3 sequence is 14 residues long.

The J gene is TRBJ2-1, the V gene TRBV19; D perhaps matches TRBD2 (5 bases). The CDR3 loop spans 13 amino acids. Trimming cost V 8 bases and J 7 bases, with 15 bases left between them. Germline-derived CDR1 and CDR2 are LNHDA and SQIVND (reference sequence). For the CDR3, the DNA is TGTGCCAGTTCCCGCCGGGGTCGGAATGAGCAGTTCTTC. Its protein is CASSRRGRNEQFF.

The chain joins TRBV4-2 to TRBJ2-7, with a possible D match to TRBD1 (6 bases). The V and J ends lost 4 bases and 3 bases respectively, with 13 bases between them. The CDR3 contains 14 residues. Germline V lookup: CDR1 LGHNA, CDR2 YNFKEQ. CDR3 protein: CASSPQTGNYEQYF. CDR3 coding DNA: TGTGCCAGCAGCCCCCAGACAGGAAACTACGAGCAGTACTTC.

This chain joins TRBV19 and TRBJ2-3; D gene unclear. The CDR3 sequence is 12 residues long. V shed 4 bases and J shed 6 bases, with 8 bases lying between them. Germline lookup yields CDR1 LNHDA and CDR2 SQIVND (reference sequence). The CDR3 region is CASSNVWDTQYF. The CDR3 bases are TGTGCCAGTAGTAACGTGTGGGATACGCAGTATTTT.

The sample holds a few counts of this clone. The chain uses TRBV19 and TRBJ1-5, with D possibly being TRBD1 (5 bases). V lost 4 bases to trimming and J lost 0 bases, with 10 bases between them. Germline CDR1 LNHDA, CDR2 SQIVND (reference sequence). CDR3 length: 15 amino acids. Here the CDR3 reads CASSTEGHSNQPQHF. The CDR3 region has the DNA TGTGCCAGTAGTACGGAAGGACATAGCAATCAGCCCCAGCATTTT.

This clone was detected once. The chain has TRBV18 and TRBJ2-2; D may be TRBD1 (5 bases). Deletions cut 0 bases from V and 6 bases from J, with 11 bases between. CDR1 and CDR2 (germline): KGHSH, LQKENI. The CDR3 sequence is 15 residues long. The CDR3 loop reads CASSPPGQGAGELFF. For the CDR3, the DNA is TGTGCCAGCTCACCACCGGGGCAGGGCGCCGGGGAGCTGTTTTTT. Full variable domain (rest looked up from reference TRBV18 and TRBJ2-2): NAGVMQNPRHLVRRRGQEARLRCSPMKGHSHVYWYRQLPEEGLKFMVYLQKENIIDESGMPKERFSAEFPKEGPSILRIQQVVRGDSAAYFCASSPPGQGAGELFFGEGSRLTVL.

This clone has only a few counts. The V and J genes are TRBV19 and TRBJ2-5; TRBD2 agrees at 15 bases. V dropped 7 bases and J dropped 4; count of bases not matched to a gene: 10. This CDR3 has 17 residues. Germline assignment: CDR1 LNHDA and CDR2 SQIVND (reference sequence). For the CDR3, the DNA is TGTGCCAGTAAGGGGGGGACTAGCGGGAGGCGAGGAGAGACCCAGTACTTC. Amino acid sequence: CASKGGTSGRRGETQYF.

Written as DNA, the CDR3 is TGTGCCAGCAGCTTGGCGGGACTACCTACCGGGGAGCTGTTTTTT. It translates to CASSLAGLPTGELFF. V gene TRBV5-6 combines with J gene TRBJ2-2; 7 bases line up with TRBD2. Losses at the gene ends were 0 bases for V and 5 bases for J; bases not matched to a gene: 4. This CDR3 is built from 15 residues. The germline V gene encodes CDR1 SGHDT and CDR2 YYEEEE.

The chain uses TRBV2 and TRBJ2-6; 11 bases are shared with TRBD2. The CDR3 covers 20 residues. Germline V gene data show CDR1 as SNHLY and CDR2 as FYNNEI. Unmatched junction bases numbered 9, after V lost 0 bases and J lost 2 bases. In DNA, the CDR3 is TGTGCCAGCAGTGAAGCGTCTAGCGGGAGGAGGAGCCCTGGGGCCAACGTCCTGACTTTC. Protein: CASSEASSGRRSPGANVLTF.

This clone was seen a handful of times. The chain couples TRBV15 to TRBJ2-7; tentative D call: TRBD2 (5 bases). V lost 2 bases and J lost 0, with 14 bases in between. Per the germline V gene, CDR1 is LNHNV and CDR2 is YYDKDF (reference sequence). The CDR3 has 16 residues. The CDR3: CATSRSRDWVSYEQYF. As DNA, the CDR3 is TGTGCCACCAGCAGATCCCGGGATTGGGTCTCCTACGAGCAGTACTTC. Complete variable domain (other parts from reference TRBV15 and TRBJ2-7): DAMVIQNPRYQVTQFGKPVTLSCSQTLNHNVMYWYQQKSSQAPKLLFHYYDKDFNNEADTPDNFQSRRPNTSFCFLDIRSPGLGDTAMYLCATSRSRDWVSYEQYFGPGTRLTVT.

The chain links TRBV9 to TRBJ1-3; D is unresolved. The CDR3 spans 17 residues. The V end was cut by 4 bases, the J end by 2 bases, with 19 bases between. From germline, CDR1 is SGDLS and CDR2 YYNGEE. The CDR3 DNA follows: TGTGCCAGCAGCCCCCGTCTAACGGTTTCGACTGGAAACACCATATATTTT. This sequence encodes CASSPRLTVSTGNTIYF.

Remarks on this clone: At one end, the junction sequence differs from germline, possibly due to a read error. This chain links TRBV7-7 with TRBJ2-7; TRBD2 matches 10 bases. This CDR3 is built from 15 residues. Per the germline V gene, CDR1 is SSHAT and CDR2 is FNYEAQ (reference sequence). As DNA, the CDR3 is TGTGCTAGCAGCCTCGGGACTAGCGCGCGTTACGAGCAGTACTTC. Amino acid sequence: CASSLGTSARYEQYF.

This clone was recorded many times. V usage is TRBV5-4 and J usage is TRBJ2-3; D might be TRBD1 (6 bases). In germline, CDR1 is SGHNT, CDR2 YYREEE (reference sequence). V shed 3 bases and J shed 1 base, with 12 bases lying between them. The CDR3 sequence is 15 residues long. CDR3 coding DNA: TGTGCCAGCAGCTCCACAGGGTACGGCACAGATACGCAGTATTTT. Residues: CASSSTGYGTDTQYF.

The sample holds a few counts of this clone. The rearrangement joins TRBV19 to TRBJ1-5; 7 bases are a match to TRBD1. This CDR3 comprises 16 residues. V was pared by 7 bases and J by 0 bases, with 9 bases of the junction left unmatched. Germline V CDR1 and CDR2: LNHDA, SQIVND (reference sequence). The CDR3 loop is CASKGGTAYSNQPQHF. The CDR3 DNA is TGTGCCAGTAAAGGGGGGACAGCATATAGCAATCAGCCCCAGCATTTT.

The rearrangement uses TRBV15 and TRBJ2-2; possibly TRBD1 for D (6 bases). V lost 0 bases, J lost 4 bases, and 12 bases lay in between. Germline assignment: CDR1 LNHNV and CDR2 YYDKDF (reference sequence). The CDR3 is 16 residues long. CDR3 DNA: TGTGCCACCAGCAGAGATGCAGGACAGCTCACCGGGGAGCTGTTTTTT. As protein: CATSRDAGQLTGELFF.

The rearrangement links TRBV27 to TRBJ2-2; D possibly corresponds to TRBD1 (6 bases). From germline, CDR1 is MNHEY and CDR2 SMNVEV (reference sequence). Deletions cut 5 bases from V and 4 bases from J, with 11 bases between. The length of the CDR3 is 14 residues. CDR3 sequence: CASSITGFTGELFF. The CDR3 coding sequence is TGTGCCAGCAGTATAACAGGGTTCACCGGGGAGCTGTTTTTT.

V is TRBV6-5 and J is TRBJ2-4; the D is unclear. The CDR3 loop spans 16 amino acids. The V gene lost 0 bases and the J gene lost 6 bases, with 15 bases spanning the gap. Per germline, CDR1 MNHEY and CDR2 SVGAGI. Here the CDR3 reads CASSYSELTGGNIQYF. CDR3 coding DNA: TGTGCCAGCAGTTACTCGGAGTTGACTGGCGGAAACATTCAGTACTTC.

This sequence joins TRBV9 and TRBJ1-1; a weak D match, TRBD1 (6 bases). V dropped 1 base and J dropped 1 base, with 17 bases sitting between them. Germline values: CDR1 SGDLS, CDR2 YYNGEE. There are 17 residues in the CDR3. CDR3 amino acids: CASSVSPRGAENTEAFF. Here the CDR3 DNA reads TGTGCCAGCAGCGTAAGCCCCCGGGGGGCGGAGAACACTGAAGCTTTCTTT.

Notes on this clone: Other DNA sequences in this specimen translate into the identical CDR3. This chain uses TRBV5-1 with TRBJ2-5; the D is unclear. Trimming shortened V by 0 bases and J by 5 bases, and 2 bases separated the two germline ends. This CDR3 region has 11 residues. Germline V lookup: CDR1 SGHRS, CDR2 YFSETQ. CDR3 residues: CASSLEETQYF. The CDR3, as DNA: TGCGCCAGCAGCTTGGAGGAGACCCAGTACTTC.